These T cell receptor beta chains were read from a single sample in a study of graft-versus-host responses after intestinal transplantation. What these receptors recognize is not known. Clones were sequenced by immunoSEQ multiplex PCR, and TCRdb holds only the in-frame ones, with some missing. This table holds just over 85,000 clones, 85% to 95% found once. The sample in question was unstimulated CD8+ T cells sorted from spleen or lymph node cells, obtained before transplant. These receptors all come from a human donor who was the organ donor for an intestinal transplant. The CDR3 runs from the conserved cysteine through the conserved F or W. The order of the fields is CDR3 DNA, CDR3 protein, V gene, D gene, J gene, clone size. The D gene is left open where the match is weak. The size field is filled for only some rows; it gives once, few, many or a size class.

CDR3nt: TGTGCCAGCAGCTACACAGGGGAGGGCAATCAGCCCCAGCATTTT
CDR3aa: CASSYTGEGNQPQHF
v_gene: TRBV9
d_gene: TRBD1
j_gene: TRBJ1-5
abundance: -

CDR3nt: TGTGCCAGCAGCTCGGGGGTGGGTAGCGCGGAAGAGACCCAGTACTTC
CDR3aa: CASSSGVGSAEETQYF
v_gene: TRBV11-2
d_gene: -
j_gene: TRBJ2-5
abundance: -

CDR3nt: TGTGCCAGTAGTAACAGTCTCGAGCAGTACTTC
CDR3aa: CASSNSLEQYF
v_gene: TRBV19
d_gene: -
j_gene: TRBJ2-7
abundance: -

CDR3nt: TGTGCCAGCAGCTCCCGAGGGGGCGAGCAGTACTTC
CDR3aa: CASSSRGGEQYF
v_gene: TRBV5-8
d_gene: -
j_gene: TRBJ2-7
abundance: -

CDR3nt: TGCGCCAGCAGCCAAGGACCCGGGACAGGGAGAAGCACAGATACGCAGTATTTT
CDR3aa: CASSQGPGTGRSTDTQYF
v_gene: TRBV4-1
d_gene: TRBD1
j_gene: TRBJ2-3
abundance: few

CDR3nt: TGTGCCAGCACCATAGCGGGGGACAATGAGCAGTTCTTC
CDR3aa: CASTIAGDNEQFF
v_gene: TRBV27
d_gene: TRBD2
j_gene: TRBJ2-1
abundance: -

CDR3nt: TGCGCCAGCAGCCAAGATCCCCCCGATGAGCAGTTCTTC
CDR3aa: CASSQDPPDEQFF
v_gene: TRBV4-1
d_gene: -
j_gene: TRBJ2-1
abundance: -

CDR3nt: TGTGCCAGCAGCTCCTCGTTAGCGGGGGGGCCGAGAGATACGCAGTATTTT
CDR3aa: CASSSSLAGGPRDTQYF
v_gene: TRBV9
d_gene: TRBD2
j_gene: TRBJ2-3
abundance: once

CDR3nt: TGTGCCAGCAGCTTCCTCGGCGGGGGGGCGGAGACCCAGTACTTC
CDR3aa: CASSFLGGGAETQYF
v_gene: TRBV5-6
d_gene: TRBD2
j_gene: TRBJ2-5
abundance: -

CDR3nt: TGTGCCAGCAGCCCTCCGGGACCACAGGGAAAGGCACCGCACACTGAAGCTTTCTTT
CDR3aa: CASSPPGPQGKAPHTEAFF
v_gene: TRBV7-9
d_gene: -
j_gene: TRBJ1-1
abundance: -

CDR3nt: TGTGCCACATCACCGGGGGGGCCATACAATGAGCAGTTCTTC
CDR3aa: CATSPGGPYNEQFF
v_gene: TRBV19
d_gene: TRBD2
j_gene: TRBJ2-1
abundance: -

CDR3nt: TGTGCCAGCAGCCAAGATCCTACGGACAGCGCGAAGGCCGAAGCTTTCTTT
CDR3aa: CASSQDPTDSAKAEAFF
v_gene: TRBV4-2
d_gene: -
j_gene: TRBJ1-1
abundance: -